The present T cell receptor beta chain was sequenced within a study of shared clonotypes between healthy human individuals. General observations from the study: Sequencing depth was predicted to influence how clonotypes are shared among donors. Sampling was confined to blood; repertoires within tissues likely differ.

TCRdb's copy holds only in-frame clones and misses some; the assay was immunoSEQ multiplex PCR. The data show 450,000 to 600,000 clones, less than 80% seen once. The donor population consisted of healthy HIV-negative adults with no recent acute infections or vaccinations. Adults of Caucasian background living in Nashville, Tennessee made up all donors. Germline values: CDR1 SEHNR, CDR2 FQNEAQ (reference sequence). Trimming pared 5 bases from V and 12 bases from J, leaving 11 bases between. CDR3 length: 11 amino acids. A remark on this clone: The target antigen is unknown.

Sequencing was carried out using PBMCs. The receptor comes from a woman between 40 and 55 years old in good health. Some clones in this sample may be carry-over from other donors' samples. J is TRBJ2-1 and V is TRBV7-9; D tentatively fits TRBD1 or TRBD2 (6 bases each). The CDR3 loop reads CASSLQGGQFF. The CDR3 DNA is TGTGCCAGCAGCCTACAGGGAGGGCAGTTCTTC.